This T cell receptor (beta chain) emerged from a study of OX40 agonist ivuxolimab in advanced cancers. Study-wide background: The patients' treatment was ivuxolimab, an agonistic anti-OX40 (CD134) antibody.

Some clones are missing from TCRdb's copy, which holds only in-frame ones; the method was immunoSEQ multiplex PCR. The sample consists of 87,000 or so clones, more than 75% of them appearing once. V lost 0 bases and J 5 bases, leaving 17 bases between the germline ends. The CDR3 is made up of 18 amino acids. The germline CDR1 and CDR2 sequences are SGHTA and FQGTGA. The input for sequencing was CD4+ or CD8+ T cells sorted from blood, taken in a trial of the OX40 agonist ivuxolimab. This chain connects TRBV7-3 to TRBJ1-6; the D is unclear. This receptor was identified in an adult with an advanced solid tumor such as melanoma, head and neck, liver or kidney cancer. The chain's CDR3 is CASSLTPQAHLNNSPLHF. The CDR3 DNA is TGTGCCAGCAGCTTAACGCCGCAGGCCCACTTAAATAATTCACCCCTCCACTTT.